Each of the 9 T cell receptor beta chains below was sequenced from the same sample in a study of CD8 T cells in Susac syndrome. Reverse transcription of roughly 0.5 to 1 ug RNA used random hexamers. TCRdb ran MiXCR on the immunoSEQ multiplex PCR reads and lists one entry per CDR3 protein. The repertoire consists of over 100,000 distinct CDR3 sequences, with 96% occurring once and the leading ten covering roughly 0.14%. The sequenced sample consisted of CD4+ T cells from PBMCs. Receptors were obtained from a human donor with Susac syndrome.

V gene TRBV27 combines with J gene TRBJ2-7; D possibly matches TRBD1 or TRBD2 (5 bases each). CDR1 MNHEY and CDR2 SMNVEV come from the germline V gene (reference sequence). The CDR3 has 13 residues. Trimming cost V 6 bases and J 2 bases, with 11 bases left between them. CDR3 sequence (DNA): TGTGCCAGCAGAAAGCCGGGACCCTACGAGCAGTACTTC. Translating it yields CASRKPGPYEQYF.

This rearrangement joins TRBV7-2 to TRBJ1-2, with D unresolved. CDR1 SGHTA and CDR2 FQGNSA come from the germline V gene. The CDR3 consists of 13 residues. V was shortened by 2 bases and J by 1 base, with 5 bases between the two germline ends. This chain's CDR3 is CASSLIDNYGYTF. The CDR3 DNA is TGTGCCAGCAGCTTAATAGATAACTATGGCTACACCTTC.

The chain carries TRBV19 and TRBJ1-1; 9 bases are a match to TRBD1. Germline V gene sequence: CDR1 LNHDA, CDR2 SQIVND (reference sequence). V dropped 6 bases and J dropped 6; count of bases not matched to a gene: 2. CDR3 size: 12 residues. CDR3 coding DNA: TGTGCCAGTAGCAGACAGGGGGCTGAAGCTTTCTTT. It encodes CASSRQGAEAFF.

This clonotype was seen once. The chain is built from TRBV5-4 and TRBJ2-3, with a weak D call TRBD1 (6 bases). Between the trimmed V and J ends, which lost 3 bases and 1 base, there was a span of 15 bases. Germline CDR1 is SGHNT and CDR2 is YYREEE (reference sequence). The length of the CDR3 is 16 residues. The CDR3: CASSSWGRGGTDTQYF. CDR3 in DNA: TGTGCCAGCAGCTCGTGGGGCAGGGGTGGCACAGATACGCAGTATTTT.

To note about this clonotype: Germline and junction disagree at one end, which may indicate a read error. This chain uses TRBV20-1 with TRBJ1-3; D is unresolved. The CDR3 extends over 14 amino acids. The germline CDR1 and CDR2 sequences are DFQATT and SNEGSKA (reference sequence). The CDR3 sequence: CSATGRHSENTIYF. CDR3 sequence (DNA): TGCAGTGCTACTGGACGGCACTCTGAAAACACCATATATTTT.

The chain uses TRBV3-1 and TRBJ1-1; D not resolved. CDR1 and CDR2 (germline): LGHDT, YNNKEL (reference sequence). The CDR3 length is 17 residues. V dropped 0 bases and J dropped 1 base, with 15 bases sitting between them. The CDR3 loop is CASSQEVPRRRNTEAFF. The CDR3 DNA is TGTGCCAGCAGCCAAGAGGTCCCCCGACGACGGAACACTGAAGCTTTCTTT.

The chain carries TRBV7-2 and TRBJ2-6; no reliable D call. The CDR3 has 15 amino acids. Germline lookup yields CDR1 SGHTA and CDR2 FQGNSA. V was cut by 2 bases and J by 1 base, with 6 bases left in between. The CDR3 DNA is TGTGCCAGCAGCTTATGGGTTTCTGGGGCCAACGTCCTGACTTTC. Residues: CASSLWVSGANVLTF. Looking up the rest from reference TRBV7-2 and TRBJ2-6 gives the full variable domain: GAGVSQSPSNKVTEKGKDVELRCDPISGHTALYWYRQSLGQGLEFLIYFQGNSAPDKSGLPSDRFSAERTGGSVSTLTIQRTQQEDSAVYLCASSLWVSGANVLTFGAGSRLTVL.

This chain joins TRBV7-9 and TRBJ1-4, with 10 bases that match TRBD1. There are 15 residues in the CDR3. Germline CDR1 reads SEHNR; CDR2 reads FQNEAQ (reference sequence). The ends lost 5 bases at V and 8 bases at J; junction bases unmatched: 8. CDR3 sequence reads: CASSERGQGLEKLFF. The CDR3 DNA is TGTGCCAGCAGCGAAAGGGGACAGGGGCTCGAAAAACTGTTTTTT. Full variable domain (rest looked up from reference TRBV7-9 and TRBJ1-4): DTGVSQNPRHKITKRGQNVTFRCDPISEHNRLYWYRQTLGQGPEFLTYFQNEAQLEKSRLLSDRFSAERPKGSFSTLEIQRTEQGDSAMYLCASSERGQGLEKLFFGSGTQLSVL.

The sample holds one count of this clonotype. The chain has TRBV3-1 and TRBJ2-7; the D is unclear. This CDR3 spans 13 amino acids. Looked up from germline, CDR1 is LGHDT and CDR2 is YNNKEL (reference sequence). Trimming pared 0 bases from V and 6 bases from J, leaving 9 bases between. The CDR3 loop is CASSQELLREQYF. The CDR3, as DNA: TGTGCCAGCAGCCAAGAATTGCTGCGCGAGCAGTACTTC.